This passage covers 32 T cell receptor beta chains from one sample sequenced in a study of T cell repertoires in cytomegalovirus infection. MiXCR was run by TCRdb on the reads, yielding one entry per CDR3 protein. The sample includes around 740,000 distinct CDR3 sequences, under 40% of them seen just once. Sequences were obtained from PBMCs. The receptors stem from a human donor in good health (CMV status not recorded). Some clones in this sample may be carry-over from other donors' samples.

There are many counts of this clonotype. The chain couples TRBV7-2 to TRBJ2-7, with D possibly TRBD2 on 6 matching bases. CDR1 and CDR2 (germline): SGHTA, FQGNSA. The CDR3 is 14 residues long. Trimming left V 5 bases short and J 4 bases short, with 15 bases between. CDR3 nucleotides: TGTGCCAGCAGCCGGAGCGGGCAAACGTACGAGCAGTACTTC. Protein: CASSRSGQTYEQYF.

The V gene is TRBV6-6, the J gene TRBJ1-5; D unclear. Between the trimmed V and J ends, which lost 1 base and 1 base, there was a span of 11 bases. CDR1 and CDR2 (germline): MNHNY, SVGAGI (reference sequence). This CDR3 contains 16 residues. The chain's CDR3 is CASSYLAGESNQPQHF. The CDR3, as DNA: TGTGCCAGCAGTTACTTGGCAGGAGAGAGCAATCAGCCCCAGCATTTT.

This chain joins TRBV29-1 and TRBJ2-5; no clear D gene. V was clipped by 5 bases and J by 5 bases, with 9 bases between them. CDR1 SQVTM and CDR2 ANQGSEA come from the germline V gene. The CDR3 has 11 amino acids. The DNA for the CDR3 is TGCAGCGTTCCGCTTCAGGAGACCCAGTACTTC. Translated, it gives CSVPLQETQYF.

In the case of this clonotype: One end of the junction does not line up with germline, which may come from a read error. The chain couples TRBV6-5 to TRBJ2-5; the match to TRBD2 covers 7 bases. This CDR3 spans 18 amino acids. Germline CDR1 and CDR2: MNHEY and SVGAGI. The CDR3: CSSRRSGPGGLSQETQYF. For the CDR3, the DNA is TGTTCCAGCAGGCGTTCCGGGCCGGGGGGACTATCCCAAGAGACCCAGTACTTC.

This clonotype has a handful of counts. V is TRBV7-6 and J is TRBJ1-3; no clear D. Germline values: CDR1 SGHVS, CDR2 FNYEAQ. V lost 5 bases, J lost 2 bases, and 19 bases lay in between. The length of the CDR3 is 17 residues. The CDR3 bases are TGTGCCAGCAGCCCCACCGGCGGTCAGGTCCCTGGAAACACCATATATTTT. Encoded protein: CASSPTGGQVPGNTIYF.

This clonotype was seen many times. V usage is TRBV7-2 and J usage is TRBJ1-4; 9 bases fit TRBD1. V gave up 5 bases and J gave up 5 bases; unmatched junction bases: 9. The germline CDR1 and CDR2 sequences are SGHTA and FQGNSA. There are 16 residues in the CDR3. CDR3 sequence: CASSPGQGRGNEKLFF. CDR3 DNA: TGTGCCAGCAGCCCCGGACAGGGGAGGGGAAATGAAAAACTGTTTTTT.

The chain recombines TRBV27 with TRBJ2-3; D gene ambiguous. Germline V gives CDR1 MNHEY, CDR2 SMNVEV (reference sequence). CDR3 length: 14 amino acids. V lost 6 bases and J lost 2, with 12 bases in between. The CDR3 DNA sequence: TGTGCCAGCAGGCCGGAGAGCTACACAGATACGCAGTATTTT. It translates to CASRPESYTDTQYF.

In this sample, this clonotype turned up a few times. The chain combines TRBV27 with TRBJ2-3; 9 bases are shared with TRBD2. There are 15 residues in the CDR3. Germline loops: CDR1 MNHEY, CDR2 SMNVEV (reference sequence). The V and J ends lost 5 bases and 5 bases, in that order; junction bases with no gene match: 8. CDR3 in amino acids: CASSIIAGGQDTQYF. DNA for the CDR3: TGTGCCAGCAGTATCATCGCGGGGGGGCAAGATACGCAGTATTTT.

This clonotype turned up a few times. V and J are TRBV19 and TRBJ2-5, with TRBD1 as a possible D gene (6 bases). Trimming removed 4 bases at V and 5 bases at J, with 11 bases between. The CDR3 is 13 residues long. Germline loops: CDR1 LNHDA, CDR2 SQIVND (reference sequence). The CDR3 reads CASSKNRVETQYF. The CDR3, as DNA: TGTGCCAGTAGTAAGAACAGGGTCGAGACCCAGTACTTC. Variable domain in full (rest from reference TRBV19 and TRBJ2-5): DGGITQSPKYLFRKEGQNVTLSCEQNLNHDAMYWYRQDPGQGLRLIYYSQIVNDFQKGDIAEGYSVSREKKESFPLTVTSAQKNPTAFYLCASSKNRVETQYFGPGTRLLVL.

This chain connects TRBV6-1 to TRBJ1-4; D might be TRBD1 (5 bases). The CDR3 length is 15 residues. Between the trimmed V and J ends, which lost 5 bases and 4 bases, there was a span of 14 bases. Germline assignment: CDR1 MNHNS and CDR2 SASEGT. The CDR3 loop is CASSNGDGFNEKLFF. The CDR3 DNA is TGTGCCAGCAGTAATGGGGACGGATTTAATGAAAAACTGTTTTTT.

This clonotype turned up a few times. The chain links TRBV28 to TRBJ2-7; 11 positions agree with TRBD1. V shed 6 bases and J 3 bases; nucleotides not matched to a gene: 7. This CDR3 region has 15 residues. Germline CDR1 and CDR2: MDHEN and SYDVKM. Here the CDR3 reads CASSLTGTGGYEQYF. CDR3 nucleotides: TGTGCCAGCAGCCTAACCGGGACAGGGGGCTACGAGCAGTACTTC.

CDR3 in DNA: TGTGCCATCAGGGGTAACTATATGAACACTGAAGCTTTCTTT. It yields the protein CAIRGNYMNTEAFF. The chain recombines TRBV10-3 with TRBJ1-1; D uncertain. Germline V gene lookup returns CDR1 ENHRY and CDR2 SYGVKD. The ends were cut back, 6 bases at V and 0 bases at J, with 11 bases in the middle. The CDR3 covers 14 residues.

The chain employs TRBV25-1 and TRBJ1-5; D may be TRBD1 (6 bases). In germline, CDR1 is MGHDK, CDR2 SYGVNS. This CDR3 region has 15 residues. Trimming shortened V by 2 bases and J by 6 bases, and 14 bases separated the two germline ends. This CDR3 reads CASSEGDTGFQPQHF. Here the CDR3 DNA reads TGTGCCAGCAGTGAAGGGGATACAGGGTTTCAGCCCCAGCATTTT.

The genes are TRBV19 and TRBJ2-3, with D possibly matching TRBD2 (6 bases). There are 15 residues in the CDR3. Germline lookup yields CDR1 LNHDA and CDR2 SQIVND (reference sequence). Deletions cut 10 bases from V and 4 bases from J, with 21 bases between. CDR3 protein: CATGRLETSADTQYF. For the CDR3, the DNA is TGTGCCACCGGTCGACTAGAGACGTCGGCAGATACGCAGTATTTT.

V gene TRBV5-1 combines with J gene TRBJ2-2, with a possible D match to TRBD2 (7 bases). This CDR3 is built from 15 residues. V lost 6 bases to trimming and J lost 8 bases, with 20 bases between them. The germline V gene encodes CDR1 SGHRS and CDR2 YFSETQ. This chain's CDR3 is CASTSSGGDPGELFF. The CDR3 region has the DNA TGCGCCAGCACCTCGTCGGGGGGCGATCCGGGGGAGCTGTTTTTT.

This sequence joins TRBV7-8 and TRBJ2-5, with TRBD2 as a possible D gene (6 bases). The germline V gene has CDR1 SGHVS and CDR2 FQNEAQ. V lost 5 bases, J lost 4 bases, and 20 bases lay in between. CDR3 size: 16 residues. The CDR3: CASSQIWGERAETQYF. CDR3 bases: TGTGCCAGCAGCCAAATTTGGGGCGAGCGGGCAGAGACCCAGTACTTC.

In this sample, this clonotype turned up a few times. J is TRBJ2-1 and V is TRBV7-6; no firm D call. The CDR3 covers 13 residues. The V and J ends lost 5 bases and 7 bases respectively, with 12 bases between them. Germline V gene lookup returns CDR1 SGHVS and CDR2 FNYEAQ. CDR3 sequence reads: CASSPMARNEQFF. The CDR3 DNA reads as TGTGCCAGCAGCCCCATGGCTCGGAATGAGCAGTTCTTC.

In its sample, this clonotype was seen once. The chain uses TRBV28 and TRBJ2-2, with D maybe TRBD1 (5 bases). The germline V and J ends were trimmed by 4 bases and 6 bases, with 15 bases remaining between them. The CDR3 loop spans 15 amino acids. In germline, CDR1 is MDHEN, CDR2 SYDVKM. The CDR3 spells CASSSPTGLAGELFF. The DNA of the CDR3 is TGTGCCAGCAGTTCCCCAACAGGTTTGGCCGGGGAGCTGTTTTTT. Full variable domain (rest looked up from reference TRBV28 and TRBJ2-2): DVKVTQSSRYLVKRTGEKVFLECVQDMDHENMFWYRQDPGLGLRLIYFSYDVKMKEKGDIPEGYSVSREKKERFSLILESASTNQTSMYLCASSSPTGLAGELFFGEGSRLTVL.

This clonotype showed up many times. DNA for the CDR3: TGTGCCAGCAGTTCCAGGACAGGGTCCCCCTCTGGAAACACCATATATTTT. Residues: CASSSRTGSPSGNTIYF. V usage is TRBV6-1 and J usage is TRBJ1-3, with 8 bases fitting TRBD1. The CDR3 has 17 amino acids. V lost 5 bases, J lost 0 bases, and 9 bases stayed unmatched. Germline V lookup: CDR1 MNHNS, CDR2 SASEGT.

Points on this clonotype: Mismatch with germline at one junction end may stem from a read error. CDR3 in amino acids: CASSSNAARRVRANEQLFF. Written as DNA, the CDR3 is TGTGCCAGCAGCTCCAACGCAGCCCGGAGAGTGAGAGCTAATGAACAACTGTTTTTT. The chain recombines TRBV7-9 with TRBJ1-4; D is ambiguous. The CDR3 sequence is 19 residues long. Looked up from germline, CDR1 is SEHNR and CDR2 is FQNEAQ (reference sequence).

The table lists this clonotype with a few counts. As DNA, the CDR3 is TGCAGTGCTAGAGAGACAGAAACTAATGAAAAACTGTTTTTT. This translates into CSARETETNEKLFF. V is TRBV20-1 and J is TRBJ1-4; TRBD1 is a possible D gene (5 bases). Germline assignment: CDR1 DFQATT and CDR2 SNEGSKA (reference sequence). The ends were cut back, 0 bases at V and 1 base at J, with 6 bases in the middle. This CDR3 has 14 amino acids.

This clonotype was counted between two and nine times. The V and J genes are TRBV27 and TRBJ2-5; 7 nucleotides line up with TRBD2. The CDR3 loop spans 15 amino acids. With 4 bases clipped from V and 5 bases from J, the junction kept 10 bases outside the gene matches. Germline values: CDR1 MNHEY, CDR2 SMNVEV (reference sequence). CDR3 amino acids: CASSYSSGGLETQYF. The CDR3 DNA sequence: TGTGCCAGCAGTTACTCTAGCGGAGGGCTGGAGACCCAGTACTTC.

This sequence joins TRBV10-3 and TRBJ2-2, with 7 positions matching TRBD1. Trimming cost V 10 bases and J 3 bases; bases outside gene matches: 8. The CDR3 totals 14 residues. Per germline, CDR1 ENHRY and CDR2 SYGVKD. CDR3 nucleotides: TGTGCCACGACAGGGCCCGCGGACACCGGGGAGCTGTTTTTT. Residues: CATTGPADTGELFF.

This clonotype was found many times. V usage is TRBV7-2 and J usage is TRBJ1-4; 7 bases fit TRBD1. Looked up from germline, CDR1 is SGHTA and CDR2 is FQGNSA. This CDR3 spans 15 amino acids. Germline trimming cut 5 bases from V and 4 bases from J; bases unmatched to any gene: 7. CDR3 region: CASSLRQGGNEKLFF. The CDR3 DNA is TGTGCCAGCAGCCTCAGACAGGGCGGTAATGAAAAACTGTTTTTT.

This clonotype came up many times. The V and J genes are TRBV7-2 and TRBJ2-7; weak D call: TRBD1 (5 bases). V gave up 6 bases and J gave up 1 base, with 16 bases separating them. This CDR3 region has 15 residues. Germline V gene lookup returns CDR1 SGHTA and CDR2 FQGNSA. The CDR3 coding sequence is TGTGCCAGCAGTTTGGGGCGACCCTCTTCCTACGAGCAGTACTTC. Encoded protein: CASSLGRPSSYEQYF.

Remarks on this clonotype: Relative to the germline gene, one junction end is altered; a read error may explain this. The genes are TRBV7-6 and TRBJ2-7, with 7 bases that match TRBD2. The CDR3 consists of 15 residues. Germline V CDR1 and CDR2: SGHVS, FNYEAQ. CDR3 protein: CASSDTREAFYVQYF. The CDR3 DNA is TGTGCCAGCAGCGATACCCGGGAGGCCTTCTACGTGCAGTACTTC.

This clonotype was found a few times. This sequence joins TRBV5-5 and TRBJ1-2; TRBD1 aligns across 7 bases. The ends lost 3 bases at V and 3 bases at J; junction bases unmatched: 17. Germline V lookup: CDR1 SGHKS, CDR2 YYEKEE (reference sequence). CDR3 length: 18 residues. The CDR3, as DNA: TGTGCCAGCAGCTCCCCGACAGGGAGGGATGTATTGGACTATGGCTACACCTTC. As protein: CASSSPTGRDVLDYGYTF.

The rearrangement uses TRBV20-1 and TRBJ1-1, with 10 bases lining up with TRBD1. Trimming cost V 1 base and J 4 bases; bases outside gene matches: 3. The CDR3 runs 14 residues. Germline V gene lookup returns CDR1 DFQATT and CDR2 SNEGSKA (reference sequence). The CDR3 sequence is CSARGGTGVTEAFF. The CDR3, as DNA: TGCAGTGCTAGAGGAGGGACAGGGGTCACTGAAGCTTTCTTT.

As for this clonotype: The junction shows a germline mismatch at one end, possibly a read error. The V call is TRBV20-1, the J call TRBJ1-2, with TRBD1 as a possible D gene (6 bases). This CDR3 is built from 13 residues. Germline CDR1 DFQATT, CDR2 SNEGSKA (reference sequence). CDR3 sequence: CIARAGGQSECTF. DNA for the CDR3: TGCATTGCTAGGGCCGGGGGCCAGTCGGAATGCACCTTC.

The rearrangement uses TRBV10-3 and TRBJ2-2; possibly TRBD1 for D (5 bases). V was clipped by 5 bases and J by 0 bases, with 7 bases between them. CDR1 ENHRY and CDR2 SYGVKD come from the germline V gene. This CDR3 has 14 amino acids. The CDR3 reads CAISLTANTGELFF. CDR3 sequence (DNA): TGTGCCATCAGTTTGACAGCGAACACCGGGGAGCTGTTTTTT.

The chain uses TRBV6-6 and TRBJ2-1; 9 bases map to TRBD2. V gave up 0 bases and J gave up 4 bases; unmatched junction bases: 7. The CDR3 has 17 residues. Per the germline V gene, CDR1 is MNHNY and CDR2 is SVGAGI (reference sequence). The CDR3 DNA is TGTGCCAGCAGTTACTCGAACCTAGCGGGAACATACAATGAGCAGTTCTTC. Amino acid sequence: CASSYSNLAGTYNEQFF.

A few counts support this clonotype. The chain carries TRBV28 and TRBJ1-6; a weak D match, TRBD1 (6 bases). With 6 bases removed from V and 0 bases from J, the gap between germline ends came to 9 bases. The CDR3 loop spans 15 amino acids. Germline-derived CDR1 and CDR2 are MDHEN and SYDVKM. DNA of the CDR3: TGTGCCAGCAGGGGGGCGAGCTCCTATAATTCACCCCTCCACTTT. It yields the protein CASRGASSYNSPLHF.